These 22 T cell receptor beta chains originate from one sample sequenced in a study of shared clonotypes between healthy human individuals. The repertoire was sequenced with immunoSEQ multiplex PCR; TCRdb's copy has only in-frame clones and lacks some. The top ten hold less than 2% of the sample, which has approximately 1.9 million clones, 85% to 95% seen once. The naive CD8 subset, CD45RO-negative cells positively selected for CCR7, excluded terminally differentiated effector memory CD45RA+ cells. The sequenced sample was naive CD8+ T cells from PBMCs. The receptors were sampled from a man in his late teens or twenties in good health. Some clones in this sample may be carry-over from other donors' samples.

The rearrangement links TRBV6-5 to TRBJ2-7, with D tentatively TRBD1 or TRBD2 (6 bases each). CDR1 is MNHEY and CDR2 is SVGAGI in the germline V gene. With 7 bases removed from V and 5 bases from J, the gap between germline ends came to 18 bases. This CDR3 region has 14 residues. This CDR3 is CASTHWGAGDEQYF. DNA for the CDR3: TGTGCCAGCACCCACTGGGGGGCGGGTGACGAGCAGTACTTC.

With respect to this clone: Other nucleotide sequences from this sample produce the same CDR3. The V call is TRBV29-1, the J call TRBJ2-7, with D uncertain. The CDR3 contains 12 residues. Germline values: CDR1 SQVTM, CDR2 ANQGSEA. The V end lost 4 bases, the J end lost 2 bases, and 9 bases lay between the germline ends. CDR3 region: CSVGDGPYEQYF. CDR3 nucleotide sequence: TGCAGCGTTGGTGACGGCCCCTACGAGCAGTACTTC.

This clone was counted a few times. V gene TRBV7-3 combines with J gene TRBJ1-1, with 9 nucleotides matching TRBD1. Trimming cost V 4 bases and J 4 bases; bases outside gene matches: 7. Germline CDR1 SGHTA, CDR2 FQGTGA. The CDR3 has 15 residues. CDR3: CASSSWDRVGTEAFF. In nucleotides, the CDR3 is TGTGCCAGCAGCTCCTGGGACAGGGTCGGCACTGAAGCTTTCTTT.

In regard to this clone: The identical CDR3 is also encoded by other nucleotide sequences in the sample. The chain joins TRBV27 to TRBJ2-7; D not resolved. Trimming removed 4 bases at V and 2 bases at J, with 9 bases between. The CDR3 has 13 residues. Germline assignment: CDR1 MNHEY and CDR2 SMNVEV (reference sequence). Here the CDR3 reads CASSYGSTYEQYF. The CDR3 nucleotides read TGTGCCAGCAGTTACGGGTCGACCTACGAGCAGTACTTC.

J is TRBJ2-2 and V is TRBV11-3; 15 bases fit TRBD2. V gave up 5 bases and J gave up 2 bases; unmatched junction bases: 6. CDR1 and CDR2 (germline): SGHNT, YENEEA. This CDR3 contains 18 residues. DNA for the CDR3: TGTGCCAGCAGCGAATGGGGACTAGCGGGAGGTAACACCGGGGAGCTGTTTTTT. It specifies CASSEWGLAGGNTGELFF.

The chain joins TRBV28 to TRBJ2-7, with 7 bases matching TRBD1. The CDR3 has 14 amino acids. Trimming took 5 bases from V and 4 from J; bases not matched to a gene: 8. Germline V gives CDR1 MDHEN, CDR2 SYDVKM. This chain's CDR3 is CASSPDRVGYEQYF. The DNA for the CDR3 is TGTGCCAGCAGTCCCGACAGGGTAGGGTACGAGCAGTACTTC.

The chain has TRBV7-3 and TRBJ2-5; TRBD2 is a possible D gene (6 bases). Per the germline V gene, CDR1 is SGHTA and CDR2 is FQGTGA. This CDR3 is built from 15 residues. Trimming took 2 bases from V and 4 from J, leaving 14 bases between them. The chain's CDR3 is CASSLLGGVRETQYF. CDR3 nucleotides: TGTGCCAGCAGCTTATTAGGCGGGGTGAGAGAGACCCAGTACTTC. Variable domain in full (rest from reference TRBV7-3 and TRBJ2-5): GAGVSQTPSNKVTEKGKYVELRCDPISGHTALYWYRQSLGQGPEFLIYFQGTGAADDSGLPNDRFFAVRPEGSVSTLKIQRTERGDSAVYLCASSLLGGVRETQYFGPGTRLLVL.

The V and J genes are TRBV19 and TRBJ1-5; D gene ambiguous. The CDR3 spans 14 residues. CDR1 is LNHDA and CDR2 is SQIVND in the germline V gene (reference sequence). The germline V and J ends were trimmed by 5 bases and 1 base, with 9 bases remaining between them. CDR3 sequence (DNA): TGTGCCAGTAGTGTCGGGTCGAGCAATCAGCCCCAGCATTTT. It is translated as CASSVGSSNQPQHF.

Worth noting for this clone: Other DNA sequences in this sample translate to the same CDR3. V usage is TRBV6-5 and J usage is TRBJ1-1; D perhaps matches TRBD1 (6 bases). CDR3 length: 13 amino acids. Germline CDR1 is MNHEY and CDR2 is SVGAGI. The V end lost 6 bases, the J end lost 4 bases, and 12 bases lay between the germline ends. The DNA for the CDR3 is TGTGCCAGCAGCCAGGGGCGCGGCACTGAAGCTTTCTTT. Translated, it gives CASSQGRGTEAFF.

Concerning this clone: The same CDR3 also results from other DNA sequences found in this sample. The chain carries TRBV27 and TRBJ2-2, with D hard to call. V was shortened by 7 bases and J by 6 bases, with 6 bases between the two germline ends. Germline lookup yields CDR1 MNHEY and CDR2 SMNVEV (reference sequence). This CDR3 is built from 11 residues. CDR3 sequence reads: CASTGSGELFF. The CDR3 region has the DNA TGTGCCAGCACGGGTTCCGGGGAGCTGTTTTTT.

This clone was seen only once. V and J are TRBV5-6 and TRBJ2-7; 9 bases are a match to TRBD1. Germline CDR1 SGHDT, CDR2 YYEEEE. The CDR3 loop spans 19 amino acids. Losses at the gene ends were 1 base for V and 3 bases for J; bases not matched to a gene: 17. This CDR3 is CASSLPGQGWTERGYEQYF. The CDR3 DNA is TGTGCCAGCAGCTTGCCAGGACAGGGGTGGACCGAACGGGGCTACGAGCAGTACTTC.

V usage is TRBV2 and J usage is TRBJ2-7; D assignment may be TRBD1 or TRBD2 (5 bases each). Germline V lookup: CDR1 SNHLY, CDR2 FYNNEI. There are 14 residues in the CDR3. V lost 7 bases, J lost 2 bases, and 15 bases lay in between. The CDR3 loop is CASTRGRAAYEQYF. The CDR3 DNA follows: TGTGCCAGCACGAGGGGAAGGGCAGCCTACGAGCAGTACTTC.

This chain connects TRBV5-1 to TRBJ2-1; tentative D call: TRBD1 (6 bases). The CDR3 extends over 13 amino acids. Germline V gene sequence: CDR1 SGHRS, CDR2 YFSETQ. The ends were cut back, 5 bases at V and 6 bases at J, with 12 bases in the middle. The CDR3 loop is CASSTAGVNEQFF. The CDR3 nucleotides are TGCGCCAGCAGTACAGCAGGGGTCAATGAGCAGTTCTTC.

The genes are TRBV11-2 and TRBJ2-5, with 16 bases that match TRBD2. The J call may be in error: the DNA end matches TRBJ2-7 better. This CDR3 has 17 amino acids. CDR1 is SGHAT, CDR2 FQNNGV, per germline. The CDR3 sequence: CASSSLGTSGRGYEQYF. The CDR3 nucleotides are TGTGCCAGCAGCTCCCTTGGGACTAGCGGGAGGGGCTACGAGCAGTACTTC.

CDR3 sequence: CASSFLSGRTDTQYF. The CDR3 region has the DNA TGTGCCAGCAGCTTCCTTAGCGGGAGAACAGATACGCAGTATTTT. This chain joins TRBV7-2 and TRBJ2-3, with 9 bases matching TRBD2. The CDR3 runs 15 residues. With V trimmed by 3 bases and J by 3 bases, 4 bases remained unmatched. From germline, CDR1 is SGHTA and CDR2 FQGNSA.

This rearrangement joins TRBV30 to TRBJ2-3, with 9 bases matching TRBD1. The CDR3 runs 13 residues. Trimming removed 3 bases from V and 5 bases from J; junction bases left unmatched: 3. The germline V gene has CDR1 GTSNPN and CDR2 SVGIG (reference sequence). The CDR3 coding sequence is TGTGCCTGGAGAGAGACAGGGGGAGATACGCAGTATTTT. Translating gives CAWRETGGDTQYF.

A note on this clone: Other DNA sequences from this sample encode an identical CDR3 as well. This chain connects TRBV19 to TRBJ2-7, with TRBD1 matching over 12 bases. Trimming cost V 6 bases and J 4 bases; bases outside gene matches: 4. The V gene's germline CDR1 is LNHDA and CDR2 SQIVND (reference sequence). The CDR3 length is 14 residues. This chain's CDR3 is CASRPGQGAYEQYF. The CDR3, as DNA: TGTGCCAGTAGACCGGGACAGGGGGCGTACGAGCAGTACTTC.

The rearrangement uses TRBV27 and TRBJ1-1, with D perhaps matching TRBD1 (6 bases). Germline V CDR1 and CDR2: MNHEY, SMNVEV (reference sequence). Deletions cut 7 bases from V and 4 bases from J, with 16 bases between. The CDR3 totals 14 residues. As DNA, the CDR3 is TGTGCCAGCACTCATGTGGGGGCTAGCACTGAAGCTTTCTTT. Its translation is CASTHVGASTEAFF.

The chain recombines TRBV30 with TRBJ2-7; D may be TRBD1 (6 bases). Between the trimmed V and J ends, which lost 3 bases and 3 bases, there was a span of 15 bases. CDR3 length: 14 residues. Germline assignment: CDR1 GTSNPN and CDR2 SVGIG (reference sequence). In nucleotides, the CDR3 is TGTGCCTGGAGGGACGCCGGACAGCTCTACGAGCAGTACTTC. This sequence encodes CAWRDAGQLYEQYF.

The rearrangement links TRBV9 to TRBJ2-1; 7 bases agree with TRBD2. The germline CDR1 and CDR2 sequences are SGDLS and YYNGEE. This CDR3 has 17 amino acids. V was pared by 3 bases and J by 3 bases, with 12 bases of the junction left unmatched. The CDR3, as DNA: TGTGCCAGCAGCGACCCGTCTAGCGGTGGCTACTACAATGAGCAGTTCTTC. This codes for CASSDPSSGGYYNEQFF.

The chain links TRBV6-6 to TRBJ2-7; tentatively, D is TRBD1 (6 bases). The CDR3 loop spans 11 amino acids. Germline V CDR1 and CDR2: MNHNY, SVGAGI (reference sequence). V was cut by 8 bases and J by 11 bases, with 16 bases left in between. The CDR3 region is CASETGSLKYF. CDR3 DNA sequence: TGTGCCAGCGAAACAGGGTCGCTGAAGTACTTC.

The gene calls are TRBV5-1 and TRBJ2-1; D gene unclear. This CDR3 spans 14 amino acids. The V gene lost 1 base and the J gene lost 4 bases, with 9 bases spanning the gap. Germline loops: CDR1 SGHRS, CDR2 YFSETQ. The CDR3 region has the DNA TGCGCCAGCAGCTTGTCCCTAGGATACAATGAGCAGTTCTTC. Protein product: CASSLSLGYNEQFF.